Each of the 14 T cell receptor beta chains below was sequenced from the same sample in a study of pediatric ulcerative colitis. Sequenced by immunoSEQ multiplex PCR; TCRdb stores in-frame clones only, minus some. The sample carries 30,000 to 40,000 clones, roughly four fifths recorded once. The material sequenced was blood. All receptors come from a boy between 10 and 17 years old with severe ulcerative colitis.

The CDR3 here is CAWSSMGGGQPQHF. Here the CDR3 DNA reads TGTGCCTGGAGTTCCATGGGGGGCGGCCAGCCCCAGCATTTT. The rearrangement joins TRBV30 to TRBJ1-5, with a tentative D call TRBD1 (6 bases). Germline lookup yields CDR1 GTSNPN and CDR2 SVGIG (reference sequence). The CDR3 covers 14 residues. V dropped 2 bases and J dropped 7 bases, with 15 bases sitting between them.

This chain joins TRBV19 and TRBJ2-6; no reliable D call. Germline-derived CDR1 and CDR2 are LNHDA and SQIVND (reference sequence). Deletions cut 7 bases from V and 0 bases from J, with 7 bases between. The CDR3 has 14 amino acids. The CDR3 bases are TGTGCCAGTAACCCCGGCTCTGGGGCCAACGTCCTGACTTTC. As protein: CASNPGSGANVLTF.

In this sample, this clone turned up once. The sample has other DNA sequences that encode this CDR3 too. CDR3 residues: CASSWGQNTEAFF. For the CDR3, the DNA is TGTGCCAGCAGTTGGGGCCAGAACACTGAAGCTTTCTTT. The rearrangement joins TRBV6-1 to TRBJ1-1; D is perhaps TRBD1 (5 bases). There are 13 residues in the CDR3. V shed 5 bases and J shed 1 base, with 8 bases lying between them. CDR1 is MNHNS, CDR2 SASEGT, per germline.

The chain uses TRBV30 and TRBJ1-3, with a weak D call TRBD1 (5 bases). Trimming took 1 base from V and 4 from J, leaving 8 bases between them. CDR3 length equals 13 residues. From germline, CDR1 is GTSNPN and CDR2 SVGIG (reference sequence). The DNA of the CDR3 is TGTGCCTGGAGTGCAGGGTCCGGAAACACCATATATTTT. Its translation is CAWSAGSGNTIYF.

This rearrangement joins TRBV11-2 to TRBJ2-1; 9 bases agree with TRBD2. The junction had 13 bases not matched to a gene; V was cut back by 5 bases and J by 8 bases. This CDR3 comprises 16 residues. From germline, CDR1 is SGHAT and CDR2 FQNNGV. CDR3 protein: CASSPTSGGTRDEQFF. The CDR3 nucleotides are TGTGCCAGCAGCCCGACCAGCGGGGGGACTAGGGATGAGCAGTTCTTC. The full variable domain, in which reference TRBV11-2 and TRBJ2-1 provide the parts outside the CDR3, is EAGVAQSPRYKIIEKRQSVAFWCNPISGHATLYWYQQILGQGPKLLIQFQNNGVVDDSQLPKDRFSAERLKGVDSTLKIQPAKLEDSAVYLCASSPTSGGTRDEQFFGPGTRLTVL.

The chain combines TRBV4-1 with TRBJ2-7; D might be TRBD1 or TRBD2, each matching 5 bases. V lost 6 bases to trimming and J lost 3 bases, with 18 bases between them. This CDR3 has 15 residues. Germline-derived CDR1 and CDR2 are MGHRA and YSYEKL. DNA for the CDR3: TGCGCCAGCAGGACCCTTCCGGGGACGGACTACGAGCAGTACTTC. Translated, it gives CASRTLPGTDYEQYF.

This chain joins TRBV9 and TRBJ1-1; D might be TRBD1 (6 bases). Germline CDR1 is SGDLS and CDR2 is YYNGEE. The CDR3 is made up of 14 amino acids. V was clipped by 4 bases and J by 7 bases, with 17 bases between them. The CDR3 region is CASSPQGSEFEAFF. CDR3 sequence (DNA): TGTGCCAGCAGCCCCCAGGGGTCAGAGTTTGAAGCTTTCTTT.

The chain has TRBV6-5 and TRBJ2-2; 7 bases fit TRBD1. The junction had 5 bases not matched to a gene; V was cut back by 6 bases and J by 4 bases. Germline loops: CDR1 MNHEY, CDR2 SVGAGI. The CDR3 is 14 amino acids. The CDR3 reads CASRRDRSTGELFF. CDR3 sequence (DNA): TGTGCCAGCAGAAGGGACAGAAGCACCGGGGAGCTGTTTTTT.

CDR3 coding DNA: TGTGCCAGCAGCTTAGACGCGGGCTGGGACGAGCAGTACTTC. It encodes CASSLDAGWDEQYF. The rearrangement uses TRBV7-9 and TRBJ2-7; TRBD2 is a possible D gene (5 bases). This CDR3 contains 14 residues. CDR1 is SEHNR and CDR2 is FQNEAQ in the germline V gene (reference sequence). Deletions cut 1 base from V and 5 bases from J, with 12 bases between.

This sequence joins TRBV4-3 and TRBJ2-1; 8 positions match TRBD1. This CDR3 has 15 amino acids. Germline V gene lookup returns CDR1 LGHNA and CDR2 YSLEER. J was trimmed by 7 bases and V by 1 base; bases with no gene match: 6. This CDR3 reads CASSQGQGAQNEQFF. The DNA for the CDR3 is TGCGCCAGCAGCCAAGGGCAGGGGGCGCAGAATGAGCAGTTCTTC.

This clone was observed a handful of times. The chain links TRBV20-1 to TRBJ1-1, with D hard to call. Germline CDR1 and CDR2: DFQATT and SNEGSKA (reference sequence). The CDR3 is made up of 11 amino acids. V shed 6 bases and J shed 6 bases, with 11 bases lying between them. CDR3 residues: CSAQDGPEAFF. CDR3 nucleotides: TGCAGTGCGCAGGACGGCCCTGAAGCTTTCTTT.

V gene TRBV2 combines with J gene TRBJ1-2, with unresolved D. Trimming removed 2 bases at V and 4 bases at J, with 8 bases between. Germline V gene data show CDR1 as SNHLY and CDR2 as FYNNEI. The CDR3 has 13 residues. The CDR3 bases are TGTGCCAGCAGTGAACCGGGGATCTATGGCTACACCTTC. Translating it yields CASSEPGIYGYTF.

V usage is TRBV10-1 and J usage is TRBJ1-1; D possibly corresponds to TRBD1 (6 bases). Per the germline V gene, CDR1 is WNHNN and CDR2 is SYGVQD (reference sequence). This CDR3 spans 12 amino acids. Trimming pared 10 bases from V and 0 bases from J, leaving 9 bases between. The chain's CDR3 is CATQGMNTEAFF. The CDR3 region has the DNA TGCGCCACACAGGGAATGAACACTGAAGCTTTCTTT.

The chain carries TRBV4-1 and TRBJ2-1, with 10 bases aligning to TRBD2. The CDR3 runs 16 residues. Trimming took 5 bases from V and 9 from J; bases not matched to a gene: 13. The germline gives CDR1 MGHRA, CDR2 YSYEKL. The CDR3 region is CASSSWLAGEWSEQFF. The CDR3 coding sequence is TGCGCCAGCAGCTCGTGGCTAGCGGGGGAATGGAGTGAGCAGTTCTTC.